These 28 T cell receptor beta chains were all obtained from the same sample, sequenced in a study of STAT3 mutations in large granular lymphocyte leukemia. Whole-study findings and limits: At least one immunodominant TCR beta clonotype appeared in every T-cell large granular lymphocyte leukemia patient.

What these receptors recognize is not known. Here immunoSEQ multiplex PCR was the method, and the copy in TCRdb shows in-frame clones only, minus some. The repertoire consists of about 12,000 clones, with 75% to 80% occurring once and the leading ten covering roughly 50%. Sequenced material: peripheral blood mononuclear cells. All receptors come from a man between 60 and 75 years old with T-cell large granular lymphocyte leukemia. Some clones in this sample may be carry-over from other donors' samples.

This chain uses TRBV7-9 with TRBJ2-7; D gene uncertain. The CDR3 has 14 amino acids. Deletions cut 4 bases from V and 3 bases from J, with 13 bases between. The V gene's germline CDR1 is SEHNR and CDR2 FQNEAQ (reference sequence). The CDR3 reads CASSSVGRSYEQYF. CDR3 DNA sequence: TGTGCCAGCAGCTCTGTGGGCAGGAGCTACGAGCAGTACTTC. Filled out from reference TRBV7-9 and TRBJ2-7, the complete variable domain reads DTGVSQNPRHKITKRGQNVTFRCDPISEHNRLYWYRQTLGQGPEFLTYFQNEAQLEKSRLLSDRFSAERPKGSFSTLEIQRTEQGDSAMYLCASSSVGRSYEQYFGPGTRLTVT.

The chain uses TRBV27 and TRBJ2-7, with 10 bases matching TRBD1. V shed 4 bases, J shed 2 bases, and the junction held 5 bases outside the gene matches. This CDR3 region has 15 residues. The germline V gene has CDR1 MNHEY and CDR2 SMNVEV (reference sequence). DNA for the CDR3: TGTGCCAGCAGTTCCCCCGGGACAGGGGCCTACGAGCAGTACTTC. It encodes CASSSPGTGAYEQYF.

This clone has just one count. The chain combines TRBV4-3 with TRBJ1-3, with no clear D. V lost 1 base to trimming and J lost 5 bases, with 3 bases between them. The CDR3 sequence is 12 residues long. Germline-derived CDR1 and CDR2 are LGHNA and YSLEER. The CDR3 DNA follows: TGCGCCAGCAGCCAAGGCCGAAACACCATATATTTT. It yields the protein CASSQGRNTIYF.

This chain connects TRBV15 to TRBJ1-2; D perhaps matches TRBD1 (5 bases). V lost 0 bases, J lost 1 base, and 12 bases lay in between. The CDR3 totals 16 residues. Germline V gives CDR1 LNHNV, CDR2 YYDKDF (reference sequence). CDR3 nucleotide sequence: TGTGCCACCAGCAGAGAGGGGCAGGGCCGTAACTATGGCTACACCTTC. Translating gives CATSREGQGRNYGYTF.

This clone was observed a handful of times. V and J are TRBV19 and TRBJ2-2; 8 bases match TRBD2. Looked up from germline, CDR1 is LNHDA and CDR2 is SQIVND (reference sequence). Trimming cost V 10 bases and J 1 base; bases outside gene matches: 11. This CDR3 is built from 16 residues. The CDR3, as DNA: TGTGCCACGAAGTCCGGGAGGGCCGGGAACACCGGGGAGCTGTTTTTT. Amino acids: CATKSGRAGNTGELFF.

The V call is TRBV7-9, the J call TRBJ1-5, with D possibly being TRBD1 (6 bases). Germline V CDR1 and CDR2: SEHNR, FQNEAQ (reference sequence). CDR3 length: 15 residues. Trimming pared 2 bases from V and 4 bases from J, leaving 12 bases between. As DNA, the CDR3 is TGTGCCAGCAGCTTATCAGGGGATCGGAATCAGCCCCAGCATTTT. It codes for CASSLSGDRNQPQHF.

The J gene is TRBJ2-3, the V gene TRBV18, with TRBD1 identical over 7 bases. CDR1 is KGHSH and CDR2 is LQKENI in the germline V gene. V gave up 5 bases and J gave up 3 bases; unmatched junction bases: 2. This CDR3 spans 13 amino acids. The CDR3 sequence: CASSKDRTDTQYF. As DNA, the CDR3 is TGTGCCAGCTCAAAGGACAGGACAGATACGCAGTATTTT.

V and J are TRBV27 and TRBJ1-3, with D uncertain. Germline V gene lookup returns CDR1 MNHEY and CDR2 SMNVEV (reference sequence). Between the trimmed V and J ends, which lost 6 bases and 3 bases, there was a span of 12 bases. The CDR3 length is 14 residues. CDR3 in DNA: TGTGCCAGCAGATCCCCTACGATTGGAAACACCATATATTTT. Translation gives CASRSPTIGNTIYF.

The chain links TRBV7-9 to TRBJ2-7; D is uncertain. V lost 2 bases and J 5 bases, leaving 7 bases between the germline ends. This CDR3 is built from 12 residues. Germline V gene data show CDR1 as SEHNR and CDR2 as FQNEAQ (reference sequence). CDR3 amino acids: CASSLHINEQYF. The CDR3, as DNA: TGTGCCAGCAGCTTACACATTAACGAGCAGTACTTC.

The rearrangement links TRBV7-9 to TRBJ2-3; 13 nucleotides line up with TRBD2. V trimming: 5 bases; J trimming: 4 bases; junction bases outside the gene matches: 6. CDR3 length: 16 residues. Germline V CDR1 and CDR2: SEHNR, FQNEAQ (reference sequence). The CDR3 coding sequence is TGTGCCAGCAGCGGAGAACTAGCGGGAGGGCCAGATACGCAGTATTTT. It is translated as CASSGELAGGPDTQYF.

The chain links TRBV4-2 to TRBJ1-1; tentatively, D is TRBD1 (6 bases). V was pared by 2 bases and J by 0 bases, with 16 bases between. The CDR3 sequence is 17 residues long. Germline-derived CDR1 and CDR2 are LGHNA and YNFKEQ. CDR3 loop: CASSQFLGGTMNTEAFF. The CDR3 DNA follows: TGTGCCAGCAGCCAATTTCTCGGGGGCACCATGAACACTGAAGCTTTCTTT.

The chain uses TRBV10-1 and TRBJ2-7, with 7 positions matching TRBD2. The V and J ends lost 4 bases and 9 bases, in that order; junction bases with no gene match: 9. This CDR3 has 13 residues. Germline V lookup: CDR1 WNHNN, CDR2 SYGVQD (reference sequence). This chain's CDR3 is CASSASASGLQYF. The CDR3, as DNA: TGCGCCAGCAGTGCCTCGGCTAGCGGACTGCAGTACTTC.

This chain connects TRBV13 to TRBJ2-7, with TRBD2 matching over 11 bases. Trimming at V came to 3 bases and at J to 6 bases, leaving 10 bases not matched to a gene. The CDR3 contains 16 residues. Germline CDR1 reads PRHDT; CDR2 reads FYEKMQ (reference sequence). CDR3 coding DNA: TGTGCCAGCAGCTTTGGGCCCGGGACTAGCGGTCTCGAGCAGTACTTC. This codes for CASSFGPGTSGLEQYF. Together with reference TRBV13 and TRBJ2-7, the CDR3 gives the full variable domain: AAGVIQSPRHLIKEKRETATLKCYPIPRHDTVYWYQQGPGQDPQFLISFYEKMQSDKGSIPDRFSAQQFSDYHSELNMSSLELGDSALYFCASSFGPGTSGLEQYFGPGTRLTVT.

This sequence joins TRBV27 and TRBJ2-1; possible D gene TRBD2, 6 bases. The length of the CDR3 is 16 residues. Trimming took 6 bases from V and 4 from J, leaving 19 bases between them. Germline loops: CDR1 MNHEY, CDR2 SMNVEV (reference sequence). The CDR3 DNA reads TGTGCCAGCAGGCGGGATGGAGGGACCATGTACAATGAGCAGTTCTTC. This codes for CASRRDGGTMYNEQFF.

Only one count was recorded for this clone. V is TRBV5-1 and J is TRBJ2-3, with D unresolved. The length of the CDR3 is 12 residues. Germline V gives CDR1 SGHRS, CDR2 YFSETQ. Trimming left V 1 base short and J 6 bases short, with 6 bases between. The CDR3 is CASSLLRDTQYF. The CDR3 nucleotides are TGCGCCAGCAGCTTGTTGCGGGATACGCAGTATTTT.

The J gene is TRBJ2-7, the V gene TRBV6-5, with TRBD2 matching 11 bases. V was clipped by 6 bases and J by 2 bases; unmatched bases: 3. In germline, CDR1 is MNHEY, CDR2 SVGAGI. The CDR3 consists of 14 residues. CDR3 DNA sequence: TGTGCCAGCAGGACTAGCGGGGTTGCCTACGAGCAGTACTTC. It codes for CASRTSGVAYEQYF.

The rearrangement joins TRBV2 to TRBJ2-7; no reliable D call. The CDR3 spans 11 residues. CDR1 SNHLY and CDR2 FYNNEI come from the germline V gene. Between the trimmed V and J ends, which lost 3 bases and 4 bases, there was a span of 4 bases. The CDR3 here is CASSDVYEQYF. The CDR3 DNA sequence: TGTGCCAGCAGTGACGTATACGAGCAGTACTTC. Full variable domain (rest looked up from reference TRBV2 and TRBJ2-7): EPEVTQTPSHQVTQMGQEVILRCVPISNHLYFYWYRQILGQKVEFLVSFYNNEISEKSEIFDDQFSVERPDGSNFTLKIRSTKLEDSAMYFCASSDVYEQYFGPGTRLTVT.

V is TRBV27 and J is TRBJ1-2; possibly TRBD1 for D (6 bases). The CDR3 runs 15 residues. Per germline, CDR1 MNHEY and CDR2 SMNVEV (reference sequence). Trimming pared 3 bases from V and 4 bases from J, leaving 15 bases between. The CDR3 here is CASSFLSGQFYGYTF. In nucleotides, the CDR3 is TGTGCCAGCAGTTTCCTCTCGGGACAATTCTATGGCTACACCTTC.

V usage is TRBV11-2 and J usage is TRBJ2-7; D uncertain. Between the trimmed V and J ends, which lost 1 base and 7 bases, there was a span of 5 bases. The CDR3 has 11 amino acids. Looked up from germline, CDR1 is SGHAT and CDR2 is FQNNGV. The CDR3 loop is CASSLVREQYF. The CDR3, as DNA: TGTGCCAGCAGCTTAGTCAGGGAGCAGTACTTC.

This clone was picked up a small number of times. The chain recombines TRBV30 with TRBJ2-1, with 7 bases aligning to TRBD2. After removal of 2 bases from V and 3 bases from J, the junction contained 4 bases not matched to a gene. The CDR3 consists of 14 residues. Germline assignment: CDR1 GTSNPN and CDR2 SVGIG (reference sequence). CDR3 DNA: TGTGCCTGGAGTCATGGGAGGGACTACAATGAGCAGTTCTTC. It codes for CAWSHGRDYNEQFF.

In DNA form, the CDR3 reads TGTGCCAGCTCACCACCTGGGGGAGCCGGGGAGCTGTTTTTT. As protein: CASSPPGGAGELFF. This chain links TRBV18 with TRBJ2-2, with D perhaps assigned TRBD1 or TRBD2 (5 bases each). Trimming left V 0 bases short and J 6 bases short, with 8 bases between. In germline, CDR1 is KGHSH, CDR2 LQKENI. The CDR3 extends over 14 amino acids.

The V call is TRBV7-9, the J call TRBJ2-1; D remains ambiguous. V lost 0 bases to trimming and J lost 5 bases, with 2 bases between them. From germline, CDR1 is SEHNR and CDR2 FQNEAQ (reference sequence). CDR3 length: 12 amino acids. The CDR3 nucleotides are TGTGCCAGCAGCTTAGCAGACAATGAGCAGTTCTTC. Encoded protein: CASSLADNEQFF.

CDR3 region: CASTGGGNTEAFF. CDR3 DNA sequence: TGTGCCAGCACCGGGGGAGGGAACACTGAAGCTTTCTTT. This chain joins TRBV6-5 and TRBJ1-1; a weak D match, TRBD1 (5 bases). CDR1 is MNHEY, CDR2 SVGAGI, per germline. This CDR3 has 13 amino acids. Trimming cost V 7 bases and J 1 base, with 10 bases left between them.

The CDR3 sequence: CASSEMRGNQPQHF. Here the CDR3 DNA reads TGTGCCAGCAGTGAGATGAGAGGGAATCAGCCCCAGCATTTT. The chain couples TRBV2 to TRBJ1-5; D remains unclear. Trimming left V 3 bases short and J 4 bases short, with 10 bases between. Germline lookup yields CDR1 SNHLY and CDR2 FYNNEI. This CDR3 is built from 14 residues.

This clone came up once. The chain joins TRBV27 to TRBJ1-1, with D tentatively TRBD1 (5 bases). V shed 3 bases and J shed 7 bases, with 15 bases lying between them. CDR3 length equals 14 residues. CDR1 is MNHEY and CDR2 is SMNVEV in the germline V gene (reference sequence). CDR3 protein: CASSLGTGWSEAFF. CDR3 coding DNA: TGTGCCAGCAGTTTGGGGACCGGCTGGAGTGAAGCTTTCTTT.

In this sample, this clone turned up a few times. In nucleotides, the CDR3 is TGTGCCAGCAAACGGGTGGATACGCAGTATTTT. Residues: CASKRVDTQYF. V and J are TRBV6-6 and TRBJ2-3; D call uncertain. Germline-derived CDR1 and CDR2 are MNHNY and SVGAGI (reference sequence). Between the trimmed V and J ends, which lost 7 bases and 6 bases, there was a span of 8 bases. This CDR3 comprises 11 residues.

The chain combines TRBV21-1 with TRBJ1-2. TRBV21-1 is tagged as a pseudogene. CDR3 length: 14 residues. The chain's CDR3 is CASSTPSTPHGYTF. The DNA of the CDR3 is TGTGCCAGCAGCACTCCTTCAACGCCCCATGGCTACACCTTC.

The chain links TRBV7-2 to TRBJ1-4; a possible D gene is TRBD1 (5 bases). This CDR3 comprises 15 residues. The ends were cut back, 1 base at V and 4 bases at J, with 10 bases in the middle. The V gene's germline CDR1 is SGHTA and CDR2 FQGNSA. CDR3 sequence reads: CASSLVAGFNEKLFF. Here the CDR3 DNA reads TGTGCCAGCAGCTTAGTGGCAGGGTTTAATGAAAAACTGTTTTTT.